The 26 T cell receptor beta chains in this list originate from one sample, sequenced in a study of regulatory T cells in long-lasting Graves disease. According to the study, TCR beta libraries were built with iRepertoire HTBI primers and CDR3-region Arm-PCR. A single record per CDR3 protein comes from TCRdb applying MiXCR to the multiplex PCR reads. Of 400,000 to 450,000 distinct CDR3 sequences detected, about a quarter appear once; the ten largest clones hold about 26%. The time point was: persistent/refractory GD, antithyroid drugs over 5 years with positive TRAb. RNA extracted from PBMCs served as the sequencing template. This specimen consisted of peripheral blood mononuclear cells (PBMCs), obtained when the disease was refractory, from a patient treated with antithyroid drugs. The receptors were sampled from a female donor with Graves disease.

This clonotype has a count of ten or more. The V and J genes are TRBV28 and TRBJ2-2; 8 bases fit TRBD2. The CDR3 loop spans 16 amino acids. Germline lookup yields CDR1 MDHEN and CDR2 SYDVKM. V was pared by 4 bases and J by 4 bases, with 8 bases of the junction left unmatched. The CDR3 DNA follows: TGTGCCAGCAGTTCCATAGCGGGGATACTCACCGGGGAGCTGTTTTTT. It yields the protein CASSSIAGILTGELFF.

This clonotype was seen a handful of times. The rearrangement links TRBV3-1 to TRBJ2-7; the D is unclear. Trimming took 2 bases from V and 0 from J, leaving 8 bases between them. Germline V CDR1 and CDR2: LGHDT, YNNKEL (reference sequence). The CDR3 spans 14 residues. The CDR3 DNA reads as TGTGCCAGCAGCCAACGTCACAACTCCTACGAGCAGTACTTC. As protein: CASSQRHNSYEQYF.

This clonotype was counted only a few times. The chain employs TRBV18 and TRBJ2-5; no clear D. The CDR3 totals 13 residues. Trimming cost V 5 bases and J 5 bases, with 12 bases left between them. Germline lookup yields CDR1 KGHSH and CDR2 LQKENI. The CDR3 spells CASSAGVDETQYF. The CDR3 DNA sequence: TGTGCCAGCTCAGCAGGTGTTGACGAGACCCAGTACTTC.

The chain's CDR3 is CSAILAGVGETQYF. For the CDR3, the DNA is TGCAGTGCTATTCTAGCGGGAGTGGGAGAGACCCAGTACTTC. The chain uses TRBV20-1 and TRBJ2-5; TRBD2 matches at 10 bases. CDR1 and CDR2 (germline): DFQATT, SNEGSKA (reference sequence). The V segment lost 4 bases and the J segment 4 bases; nucleotides outside the gene matches: 6. The CDR3 has 14 residues.

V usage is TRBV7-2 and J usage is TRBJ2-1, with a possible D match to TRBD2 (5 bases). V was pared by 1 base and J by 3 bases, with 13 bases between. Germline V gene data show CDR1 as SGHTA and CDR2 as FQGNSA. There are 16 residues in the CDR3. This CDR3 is CASSLDQRIVYNEQFF. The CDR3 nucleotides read TGTGCCAGCAGCTTAGACCAGCGGATCGTCTACAATGAGCAGTTCTTC.

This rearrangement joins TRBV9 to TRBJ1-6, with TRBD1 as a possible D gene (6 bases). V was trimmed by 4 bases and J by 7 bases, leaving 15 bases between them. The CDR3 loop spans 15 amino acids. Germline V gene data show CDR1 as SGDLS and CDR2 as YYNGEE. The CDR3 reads CASSRGADLNSPLHF. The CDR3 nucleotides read TGTGCCAGCAGCCGGGGGGCTGATTTAAATTCACCCCTCCACTTT.

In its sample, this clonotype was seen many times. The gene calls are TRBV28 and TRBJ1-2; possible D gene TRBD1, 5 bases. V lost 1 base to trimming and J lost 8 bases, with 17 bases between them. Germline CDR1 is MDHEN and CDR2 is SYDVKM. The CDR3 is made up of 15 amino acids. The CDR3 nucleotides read TGTGCCAGCAGTTTATCTTCCAGGGAATCGAGGGGCTACACCTTC. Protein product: CASSLSSRESRGYTF.

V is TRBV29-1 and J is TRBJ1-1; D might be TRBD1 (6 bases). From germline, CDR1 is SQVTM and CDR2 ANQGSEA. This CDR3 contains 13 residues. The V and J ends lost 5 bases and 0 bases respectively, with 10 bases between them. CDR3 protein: CSVQGFMNTEAFF. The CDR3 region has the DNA TGCAGCGTTCAGGGGTTCATGAACACTGAAGCTTTCTTT.

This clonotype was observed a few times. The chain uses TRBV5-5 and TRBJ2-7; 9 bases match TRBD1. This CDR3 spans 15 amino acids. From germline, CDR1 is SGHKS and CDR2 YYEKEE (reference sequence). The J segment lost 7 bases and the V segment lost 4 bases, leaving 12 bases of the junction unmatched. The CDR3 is CASSLPGDRVGEQYF. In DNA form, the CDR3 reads TGTGCCAGCAGCCTCCCCGGGGACAGGGTCGGGGAGCAGTACTTC.

The chain's CDR3 is CASSRQGPSSGANVLTF. The CDR3 region has the DNA TGTGCCAGCAGCCGACAGGGCCCCAGCTCTGGGGCCAACGTCCTGACTTTC. The V call is TRBV7-2, the J call TRBJ2-6, with 7 bases fitting TRBD1. The CDR3 is made up of 17 amino acids. Trimming took 5 bases from V and 0 from J; bases not matched to a gene: 7. Germline V gives CDR1 SGHTA, CDR2 FQGNSA.

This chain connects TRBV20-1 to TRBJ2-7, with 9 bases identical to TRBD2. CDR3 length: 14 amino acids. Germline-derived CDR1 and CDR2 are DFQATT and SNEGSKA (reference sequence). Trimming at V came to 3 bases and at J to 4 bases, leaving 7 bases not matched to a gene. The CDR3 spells CSARASGKRYEQYF. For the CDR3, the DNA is TGCAGTGCTAGGGCTAGCGGGAAGAGGTACGAGCAGTACTTC.

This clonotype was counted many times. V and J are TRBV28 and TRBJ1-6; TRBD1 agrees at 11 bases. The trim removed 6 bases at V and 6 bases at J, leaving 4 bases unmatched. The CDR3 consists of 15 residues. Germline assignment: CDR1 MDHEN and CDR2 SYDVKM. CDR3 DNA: TGTGCCAGCAGCGGACAGGGGGCGGGTAATTCACCCCTCCACTTT. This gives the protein CASSGQGAGNSPLHF.

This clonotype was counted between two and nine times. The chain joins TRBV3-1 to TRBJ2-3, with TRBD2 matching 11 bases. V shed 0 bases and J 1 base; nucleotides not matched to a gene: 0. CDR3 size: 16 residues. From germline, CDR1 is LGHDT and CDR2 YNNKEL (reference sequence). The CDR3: CASSQELAGGTDTQYF. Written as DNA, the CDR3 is TGTGCCAGCAGCCAAGAACTAGCGGGGGGCACAGATACGCAGTATTTT.

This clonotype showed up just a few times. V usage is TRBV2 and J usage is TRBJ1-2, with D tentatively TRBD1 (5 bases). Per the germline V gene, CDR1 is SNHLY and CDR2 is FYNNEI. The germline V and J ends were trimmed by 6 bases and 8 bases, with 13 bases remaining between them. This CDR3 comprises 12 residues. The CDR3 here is CASRDNERGYTF. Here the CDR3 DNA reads TGTGCCAGCAGGGACAATGAACGAGGCTACACCTTC.

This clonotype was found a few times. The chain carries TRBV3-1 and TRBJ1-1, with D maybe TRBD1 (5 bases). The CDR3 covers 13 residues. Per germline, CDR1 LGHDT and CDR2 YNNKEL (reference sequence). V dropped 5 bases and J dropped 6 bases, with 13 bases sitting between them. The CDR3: CASSTDRFSEAFF. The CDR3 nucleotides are TGTGCCAGCAGCACAGACAGATTCTCTGAAGCTTTCTTT.

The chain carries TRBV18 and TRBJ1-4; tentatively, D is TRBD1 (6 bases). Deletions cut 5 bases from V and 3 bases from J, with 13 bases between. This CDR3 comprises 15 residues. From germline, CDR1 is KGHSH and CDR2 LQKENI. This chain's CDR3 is CASSALQGSNEKLFF. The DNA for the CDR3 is TGTGCCAGCTCAGCACTACAGGGCTCTAATGAAAAACTGTTTTTT.

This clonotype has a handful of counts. The CDR3 region has the DNA TGCGCCAGCACAAGGCAGGGGACCTACGAGCAGTACTTC. Translation: CASTRQGTYEQYF. The chain employs TRBV5-1 and TRBJ2-7; D perhaps matches TRBD1 (6 bases). The length of the CDR3 is 13 residues. The germline CDR1 and CDR2 sequences are SGHRS and YFSETQ. V lost 6 bases and J 2 bases, leaving 12 bases between the germline ends.

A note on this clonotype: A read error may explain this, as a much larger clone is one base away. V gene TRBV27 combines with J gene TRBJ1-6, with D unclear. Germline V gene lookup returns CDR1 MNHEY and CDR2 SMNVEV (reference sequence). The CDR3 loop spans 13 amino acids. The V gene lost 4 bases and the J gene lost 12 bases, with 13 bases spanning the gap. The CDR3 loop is CASSSRTGLPLHF. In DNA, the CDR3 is TGTGCCAGCAGTTCCCGAACGGGTTTACCCCTCCACTTT.

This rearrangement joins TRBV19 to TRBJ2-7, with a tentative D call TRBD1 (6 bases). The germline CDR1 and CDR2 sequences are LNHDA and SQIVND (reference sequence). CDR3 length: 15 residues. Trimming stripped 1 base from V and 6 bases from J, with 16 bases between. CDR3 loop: CASSIGGHRPVEQYF. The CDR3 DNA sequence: TGTGCCAGTAGTATAGGGGGACACCGCCCCGTCGAGCAGTACTTC.

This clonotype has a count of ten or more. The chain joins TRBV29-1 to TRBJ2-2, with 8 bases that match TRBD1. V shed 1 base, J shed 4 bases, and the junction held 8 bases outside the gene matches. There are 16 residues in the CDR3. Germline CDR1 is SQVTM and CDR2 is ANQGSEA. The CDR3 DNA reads TGCAGCGTTGAAGCAGAGTCGCAGGGGGCCACCGGGGAGCTGTTTTTT. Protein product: CSVEAESQGATGELFF.

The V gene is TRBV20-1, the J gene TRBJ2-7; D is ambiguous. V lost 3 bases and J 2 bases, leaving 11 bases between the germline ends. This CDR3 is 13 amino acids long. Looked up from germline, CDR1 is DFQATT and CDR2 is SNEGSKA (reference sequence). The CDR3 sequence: CSASGPYPYEQYF. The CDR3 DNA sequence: TGCAGTGCTAGCGGGCCTTACCCCTACGAGCAGTACTTC.

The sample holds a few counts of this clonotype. CDR3 in DNA: TGTGCCAGCAACGACAGGGGAGGGGCTTTCTTT. This sequence encodes CASNDRGGAFF. This rearrangement joins TRBV6-1 to TRBJ1-1, with TRBD1 matching over 8 bases. The V gene end was trimmed by 7 bases and the J gene end by 11 bases; junction bases not matched to a gene: 6. The CDR3 runs to 11 residues. Looked up from germline, CDR1 is MNHNS and CDR2 is SASEGT.

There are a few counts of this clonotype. The CDR3, as DNA: TGTGCCAGCAACCCTTCGGGGACAGGGGGCGCCAAAAACATTCAGTACTTC. Translation: CASNPSGTGGAKNIQYF. J is TRBJ2-4 and V is TRBV28, with 12 positions matching TRBD1. Germline V gene data show CDR1 as MDHEN and CDR2 as SYDVKM. This CDR3 has 17 amino acids. Trimming took 7 bases from V and 1 from J; bases not matched to a gene: 8.

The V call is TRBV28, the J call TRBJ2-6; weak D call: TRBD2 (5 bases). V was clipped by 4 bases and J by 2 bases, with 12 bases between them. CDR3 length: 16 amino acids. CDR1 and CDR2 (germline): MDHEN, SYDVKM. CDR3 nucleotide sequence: TGTGCCAGCAGTTCCGCCGGACTTGCTGGGGCCAACGTCCTGACTTTC. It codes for CASSSAGLAGANVLTF.

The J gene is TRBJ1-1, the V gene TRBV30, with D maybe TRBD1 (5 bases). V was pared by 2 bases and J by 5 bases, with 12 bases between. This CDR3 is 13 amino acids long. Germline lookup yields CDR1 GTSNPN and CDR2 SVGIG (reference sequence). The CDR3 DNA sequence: TGTGCCTGGAGTTCTGGGGGGGTTACTGAAGCTTTCTTT. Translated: CAWSSGGVTEAFF. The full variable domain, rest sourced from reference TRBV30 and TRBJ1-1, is SQTIHQWPATLVQPVGSPLSLECTVEGTSNPNLYWYRQAAGRGLQLLFYSVGIGQISSEVPQNLSASRPQDRQFILSSKKLLLSDSGFYLCAWSSGGVTEAFFGQGTRLTVV.

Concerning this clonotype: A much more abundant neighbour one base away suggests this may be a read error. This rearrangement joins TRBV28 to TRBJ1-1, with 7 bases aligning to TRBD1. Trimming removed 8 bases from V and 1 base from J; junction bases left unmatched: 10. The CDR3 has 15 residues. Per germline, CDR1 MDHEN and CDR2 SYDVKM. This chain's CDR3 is CASGPPHRGNTEAFF. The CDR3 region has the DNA TGTGCCAGCGGACCACCCCACAGGGGGAACACTGAAGCTTTCTTT.